This entry features one T cell receptor (beta chain) sequence. The PCR contained 60 Vbeta and 13 Jbeta primers. In the authors' workflow: Later work found around 85 million unique TCR beta chains, with around 10 million shared. Data came from immunoSEQ multiplex PCR; TCRdb stores just in-frame clones and leaves some out. The V and J calls and clone size were taken over from that table, and D and trimming were inferred from the DNA. The sample comprises hundreds of thousands of clones, approximately 90% of which are singletons, and roughly 2.3% rests with the top ten. V shed 4 bases and J shed 4 bases, with 16 bases lying between them. This CDR3 is 15 amino acids long. Germline values: CDR1 MGHRA, CDR2 YSYEKL. The data stem from a study of cytomegalovirus exposure and HLA in healthy donors. Study in general: Unique TCRs from HLA-typed donors, some 85 million of them, were held in an early data release.

The sample was PBMCs. The sequence was collected from a woman aged 18-29 years in good health and CMV-seronegative. This sequence joins TRBV4-1 and TRBJ1-1; weak D call: TRBD1 (6 bases). CDR3 sequence reads: CASSPGGGGFTEAFF. In nucleotides, the CDR3 is TGCGCCAGCAGCCCTGGGGGAGGGGGATTCACTGAAGCTTTCTTT.